The 21 T cell receptor beta chains presented below share a single source sample, sequenced in a study of cytomegalovirus exposure and HLA in healthy donors. TCRdb's copy holds only in-frame clones and misses some; the assay was immunoSEQ multiplex PCR. This table has 330,000 or so clones, 80% to 90% appearing once. Sequencing input: PBMCs. The receptor set was obtained from a woman aged 18-30 years in good health and CMV-seronegative.

The chain is built from TRBV7-8 and TRBJ1-5, with 7 positions matching TRBD1. CDR1 is SGHVS, CDR2 FQNEAQ, per germline. Trimming removed 2 bases from V and 3 bases from J; junction bases left unmatched: 7. The CDR3 is made up of 16 amino acids. The CDR3 sequence is CASSLRRDRYNQPQHF. The CDR3 DNA sequence: TGTGCCAGCAGCTTAAGACGGGACAGATACAATCAGCCCCAGCATTTT.

This chain uses TRBV15 with TRBJ2-3; 7 bases fit TRBD2. J lost 4 bases, V lost 0 bases, and 10 bases had no gene match. Germline CDR1 and CDR2: LNHNV and YYDKDF (reference sequence). This CDR3 contains 17 residues. CDR3 nucleotides: TGTGCCACCAGCAGAGATAGTAGCGGGCGGACGGCAGATACGCAGTATTTT. Translated, it gives CATSRDSSGRTADTQYF.

V gene TRBV5-8 combines with J gene TRBJ1-4; D ambiguous. Trimming took 6 bases from V and 8 from J, leaving 20 bases between them. The CDR3 is 15 amino acids. CDR1 and CDR2 from the germline V gene are SGHTS and YDEGEE. The CDR3 here is CASNQGRGGKEKLFF. CDR3 DNA sequence: TGTGCCAGCAACCAAGGTCGAGGCGGCAAGGAAAAACTGTTTTTT.

V usage is TRBV7-9 and J usage is TRBJ2-2, with 8 bases identical to TRBD2. The J segment lost 2 bases and the V segment lost 0 bases, leaving 11 bases of the junction unmatched. The CDR3 covers 19 residues. CDR1 is SEHNR, CDR2 FQNEAQ, per germline (reference sequence). CDR3 nucleotides: TGTGCCAGCAGCTTAGCTCCTTGGTTAGCGGGAACTAACACCGGGGAGCTGTTTTTT. This sequence encodes CASSLAPWLAGTNTGELFF.

The gene calls are TRBV4-3 and TRBJ1-2; TRBD1 is a possible D gene (6 bases). The CDR3 loop spans 16 amino acids. Germline CDR1 and CDR2: LGHNA and YSLEER. V gave up 3 bases and J gave up 4 bases, with 18 bases separating them. The CDR3 DNA sequence: TGCGCCAGCAGCCAGACACTCGCGGGGGGCGGCTATGGCTACACCTTC. This codes for CASSQTLAGGGYGYTF.

The chain recombines TRBV28 with TRBJ2-1; D is undetermined. Germline CDR1 and CDR2: MDHEN and SYDVKM. This CDR3 spans 16 amino acids. V gave up 5 bases and J gave up 0 bases, with 14 bases separating them. The DNA of the CDR3 is TGTGCCAGCAGTCGTTTGGGCTCCGGCTCCTACAATGAGCAGTTCTTC. Translation: CASSRLGSGSYNEQFF.

The J gene is TRBJ2-5, the V gene TRBV5-1, with TRBD2 matching over 10 bases. The germline V gene has CDR1 SGHRS and CDR2 YFSETQ. Trimming removed 4 bases from V and 3 bases from J; junction bases left unmatched: 3. The length of the CDR3 is 14 residues. DNA for the CDR3: TGCGCCAGCAGCCTAGGGACTAGCGAAGAGACCCAGTACTTC. This sequence encodes CASSLGTSEETQYF.

The chain combines TRBV11-3 with TRBJ2-2; possibly TRBD1 for D (6 bases). V lost 5 bases, J lost 8 bases, and 15 bases lay in between. This CDR3 comprises 14 residues. The germline V gene encodes CDR1 SGHNT and CDR2 YENEEA. CDR3 nucleotide sequence: TGTGCCAGCAGCCCAAACTCCGGGACAGGGGAGCTGTTTTTT. Encoded protein: CASSPNSGTGELFF.

The CDR3 DNA follows: TGCGCCAGCAGCCAGGGACAGGGTGGGGAGACCCAGTACTTC. It codes for CASSQGQGGETQYF. The gene calls are TRBV5-1 and TRBJ2-5; the match to TRBD1 covers 9 bases. Per germline, CDR1 SGHRS and CDR2 YFSETQ. Trimming cost V 4 bases and J 5 bases; bases outside gene matches: 6. The CDR3 sequence is 14 residues long.

The table lists this clone with a count of one. V and J are TRBV30 and TRBJ2-5; 9 nucleotides line up with TRBD1. The CDR3 runs 14 residues. Losses at the gene ends were 7 bases for V and 2 bases for J; bases not matched to a gene: 8. Germline V lookup: CDR1 GTSNPN, CDR2 SVGIG (reference sequence). CDR3 protein: CAYGQGSGQETQYF. The CDR3 bases are TGTGCCTACGGACAGGGGAGCGGGCAAGAGACCCAGTACTTC.

This rearrangement joins TRBV5-4 to TRBJ2-5; TRBD2 aligns across 15 bases. The V segment lost 3 bases and the J segment 5 bases; nucleotides outside the gene matches: 8. This CDR3 is 17 amino acids long. Germline CDR1 reads SGHNT; CDR2 reads YYREEE (reference sequence). The DNA of the CDR3 is TGTGCCAGCAGCTCGGGACTAGCGGGAGGCGAAGCGGAGACCCAGTACTTC. Amino acid sequence: CASSSGLAGGEAETQYF.

The rearrangement links TRBV5-1 to TRBJ2-3; unclear D gene. V was trimmed by 3 bases and J by 1 base, leaving 6 bases between them. CDR1 SGHRS and CDR2 YFSETQ come from the germline V gene. This CDR3 region has 13 residues. CDR3 DNA sequence: TGCGCCAGCAGCTATTCGGGCACAGATACGCAGTATTTT. Its translation: CASSYSGTDTQYF.

This clone has just one count. The chain carries TRBV5-6 and TRBJ2-3; D is unresolved. The CDR3 runs to 14 residues. Per the germline V gene, CDR1 is SGHDT and CDR2 is YYEEEE. Trimming took 0 bases from V and 8 from J, leaving 13 bases between them. The DNA for the CDR3 is TGTGCCAGCAGCTTGGCCTTGTCCGCCGGTACGCAGTATTTT. As protein: CASSLALSAGTQYF.

This chain joins TRBV7-2 and TRBJ2-7; D gene uncertain. The CDR3 loop spans 15 amino acids. CDR1 and CDR2 (germline): SGHTA, FQGNSA. V dropped 2 bases and J dropped 2 bases, with 13 bases sitting between them. The CDR3 DNA sequence: TGTGCCAGCAGCTTAATGGTGAGCGTACCCTACGAGCAGTACTTC. It is translated as CASSLMVSVPYEQYF.

V usage is TRBV9 and J usage is TRBJ2-3, with 9 positions matching TRBD2. The CDR3 has 16 amino acids. V lost 0 bases, J lost 2 bases, and 4 bases stayed unmatched. The germline V gene encodes CDR1 SGDLS and CDR2 YYNGEE. CDR3 region: CASSVAPSGATDTQYF. CDR3 sequence (DNA): TGTGCCAGCAGCGTAGCGCCTAGCGGGGCCACAGATACGCAGTATTTT.

About this clone: In the same sample, other DNA sequences code for this CDR3. The chain combines TRBV5-1 with TRBJ2-7; TRBD1 matches 8 bases. CDR1 and CDR2 from the germline V gene are SGHRS and YFSETQ. The CDR3 totals 14 residues. V shed 4 bases, J shed 2 bases, and the junction held 5 bases outside the gene matches. CDR3 loop: CASSPGQGPYEQYF. Here the CDR3 DNA reads TGCGCCAGCAGCCCCGGACAGGGACCCTACGAGCAGTACTTC.

The chain joins TRBV5-4 to TRBJ2-1; weak D call: TRBD2 (5 bases). This CDR3 region has 16 residues. In germline, CDR1 is SGHNT, CDR2 YYREEE (reference sequence). V was shortened by 0 bases and J by 1 base, with 11 bases between the two germline ends. The CDR3 sequence is CASSLASSGSYNEQFF. DNA for the CDR3: TGTGCCAGCAGCTTGGCTTCCAGCGGTTCCTACAATGAGCAGTTCTTC.

The chain employs TRBV2 and TRBJ2-7; 10 bases fit TRBD2. The ends lost 3 bases at V and 4 bases at J; junction bases unmatched: 12. Germline assignment: CDR1 SNHLY and CDR2 FYNNEI. This CDR3 has 17 residues. The CDR3 sequence: CASSERSGRALGYEQYF. The CDR3 region has the DNA TGTGCCAGCAGTGAGCGGAGCGGGAGGGCCCTCGGGTACGAGCAGTACTTC.

The rearrangement links TRBV10-3 to TRBJ1-2; 7 nucleotides match TRBD1. Germline CDR1 is ENHRY and CDR2 is SYGVKD. The CDR3 totals 15 residues. V lost 0 bases to trimming and J lost 4 bases; unmatched junction nucleotides: 5. CDR3 nucleotide sequence: TGTGCCATCAGTGAGTCGACGCAGGGGGGCTATGGCTACACCTTC. Translated: CAISESTQGGYGYTF.

In the case of this clone: The junction and the germline gene differ at one end; a read error may be behind it. This chain uses TRBV27 with TRBJ2-3; 8 bases are a match to TRBD2. Germline V gene data show CDR1 as MNHEY and CDR2 as SMNVEV (reference sequence). The CDR3 is 14 residues long. The CDR3 region is CASGLAGNTDTQYF. As DNA, the CDR3 is TGTGCCAGCGGTTTAGCGGGGAACACAGATACGCAGTATTTT.

This clone has more than one count but fewer than ten. The CDR3 coding sequence is TGTGCCAGCAGCCAAGATAGTGAGACCCAGTACTTC. Encoded protein: CASSQDSETQYF. The V call is TRBV14, the J call TRBJ2-5; D uncertain. The length of the CDR3 is 12 residues. V shed 0 bases and J shed 5 bases, with 4 bases lying between them. The germline V gene encodes CDR1 SGHDN and CDR2 FVKESK. The complete variable domain, with remaining parts taken from reference TRBV14 and TRBJ2-5, reads EAGVTQFPSHSVIEKGQTVTLRCDPISGHDNLYWYRRVMGKEIKFLLHFVKESKQDESGMPNNRFLAERTGGTYSTLKVQPAELEDSGVYFCASSQDSETQYFGPGTRLLVL.